This T cell receptor (beta chain) derives from a study of response to subunit inactivated influenza vaccine. CDR3 length: 13 amino acids. Per the germline V gene, CDR1 is ENHRY and CDR2 is SYGVKD. Trimming removed 9 bases from V and 1 base from J; junction bases left unmatched: 2. This clonotype has just a few counts. TCRdb reprocessed the RT-PCR reads with MiXCR, giving one entry per CDR3 protein. Of about 530,000 distinct CDR3 sequences listed, about an eighth are singletons. The source of this sequence is a man in his fifties who received an inactivated influenza vaccine. The rearrangement links TRBV10-3 to TRBJ2-5, with 10 bases that match TRBD1. Sequencing used PBMCs from blood, obtained 45 days after vaccination. CDR3: CAIGTGAQETQYF. In DNA form, the CDR3 reads TGTGCCATAGGGACAGGGGCCCAAGAGACCCAGTACTTC.